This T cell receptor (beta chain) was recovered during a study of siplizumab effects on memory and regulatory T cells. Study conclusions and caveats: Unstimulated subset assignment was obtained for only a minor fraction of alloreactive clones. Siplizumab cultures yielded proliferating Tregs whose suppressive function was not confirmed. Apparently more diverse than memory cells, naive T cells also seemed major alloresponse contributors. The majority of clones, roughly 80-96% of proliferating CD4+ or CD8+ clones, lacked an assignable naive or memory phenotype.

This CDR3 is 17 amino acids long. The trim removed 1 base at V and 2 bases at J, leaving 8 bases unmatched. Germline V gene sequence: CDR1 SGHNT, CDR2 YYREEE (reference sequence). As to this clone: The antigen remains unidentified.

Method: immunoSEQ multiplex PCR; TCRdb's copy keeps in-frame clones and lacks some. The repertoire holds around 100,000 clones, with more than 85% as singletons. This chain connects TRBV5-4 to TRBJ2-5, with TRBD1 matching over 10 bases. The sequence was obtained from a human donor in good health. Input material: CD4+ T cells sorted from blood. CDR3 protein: CASSLTGQGESQETQYF. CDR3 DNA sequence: TGTGCCAGCAGCTTGACCGGACAGGGGGAGTCTCAAGAGACCCAGTACTTC.